The 20 T cell receptor beta chains listed next were all sequenced from one sample in a study of metastatic and nonmetastatic thyroid tumors. Until they underwent thyroid surgery, no patient had received any treatment. TCRdb re-called clones from the PCR reads using MiXCR. Of over 30,000 clones in the sample, 20% to 25% were seen once. The sequenced sample was tumor tissue. The receptors here all came from a male donor with papillary thyroid cancer or a benign thyroid nodule (not recorded which). Some clones in this sample may be carry-over from other donors' samples.

The rearrangement joins TRBV11-1 to TRBJ2-1; 9 bases fit TRBD1. The trim removed 1 base at V and 8 bases at J, leaving 6 bases unmatched. Germline-derived CDR1 and CDR2 are SGHAT and FQDESV (reference sequence). The CDR3 totals 15 residues. As DNA, the CDR3 is TGTGCCAGCAGCTTAGGATGGGACAGGGACTATGAGCAGTTCTTC. Translating gives CASSLGWDRDYEQFF.

In its sample, this clone was seen many times. The rearrangement links TRBV19 to TRBJ1-5; the match to TRBD1 covers 9 bases. CDR1 and CDR2 from the germline V gene are LNHDA and SQIVND (reference sequence). V trimming: 4 bases; J trimming: 7 bases; junction bases outside the gene matches: 5. The CDR3 loop spans 14 amino acids. The CDR3 sequence: CASSTGTGMQPQHF. The CDR3 coding sequence is TGTGCCAGTAGTACCGGGACAGGGATGCAGCCCCAGCATTTT.

The chain links TRBV30 to TRBJ2-2; tentatively, D is TRBD1 (5 bases). The germline V gene encodes CDR1 GTSNPN and CDR2 SVGIG (reference sequence). The CDR3 length is 16 residues. The germline V and J ends were trimmed by 3 bases and 1 base, with 15 bases remaining between them. This CDR3 reads CAWRVNGRGNTGELFF. CDR3 DNA: TGTGCCTGGAGGGTAAACGGTAGGGGGAACACCGGGGAGCTGTTTTTT.

This chain uses TRBV5-1 with TRBJ2-1; D possibly uses TRBD1 or TRBD2 (5 bases each). Germline V gene data show CDR1 as SGHRS and CDR2 as YFSETQ. Trimming took off 0 bases at V and 9 bases at J, with 22 bases between the two ends. The CDR3 loop spans 17 amino acids. The CDR3 DNA sequence: TGCGCCAGCAGCTTGGCCGAGGGACCGGCGACGGTAGGTGAGCAGTTCTTC. This encodes CASSLAEGPATVGEQFF.

With respect to this clone: A read error may produce the germline difference seen at one junction end. This chain connects TRBV6-1 to TRBJ2-2; unclear D gene. Germline V gene lookup returns CDR1 MNHNS and CDR2 SASEGT. The CDR3 spans 13 residues. The CDR3, as DNA: TGCGCCAGCAGTGAAACAGTCCCCGGGGAGCTGTTTTTT. This sequence encodes CASSETVPGELFF.

This clone was picked up many times. The chain has TRBV20-1 and TRBJ1-2; 9 bases are shared with TRBD1. Germline V gene sequence: CDR1 DFQATT, CDR2 SNEGSKA (reference sequence). Trimming cost V 6 bases and J 4 bases; bases outside gene matches: 9. The CDR3 runs to 14 residues. This CDR3 is CSALTGTGIYGYTF. CDR3 DNA: TGCAGTGCCCTCACCGGGACAGGGATCTATGGCTACACCTTC.

This clone has only a few counts. The chain joins TRBV12-3 or TRBV12-4 to TRBJ2-5; 11 positions agree with TRBD2. The CDR3 is 17 residues long. Germline trimming cut 7 bases from V and 5 bases from J; bases unmatched to any gene: 15. The CDR3, as DNA: TGTGCCAGCATTCCGGGGACTAGCGGTCCTCTCTGGGAGACCCAGTACTTC. Amino acids: CASIPGTSGPLWETQYF.

The chain joins TRBV9 to TRBJ2-2; D possibly corresponds to TRBD2 (5 bases). V was clipped by 2 bases and J by 2 bases, with 16 bases between them. Germline V CDR1 and CDR2: SGDLS, YYNGEE. This CDR3 is built from 17 residues. CDR3 protein: CASSVTQLEGNTGELFF. CDR3 bases: TGTGCCAGCAGCGTCACTCAACTAGAGGGTAACACCGGGGAGCTGTTTTTT.

This clone occurred many times. The identical CDR3 is also encoded by other nucleotide sequences in the sample. The V call is TRBV12-3 or TRBV12-4, the J call TRBJ2-7; D might be TRBD1 (5 bases). The germline V and J ends were trimmed by 2 bases and 6 bases, with 17 bases remaining between them. The CDR3 is made up of 15 amino acids. The CDR3 region is CASSLTGAGPSEQYF. The DNA for the CDR3 is TGTGCCAGCAGTTTAACGGGCGCAGGGCCGTCCGAGCAGTACTTC.

The sample holds many counts of this clone. The J gene is TRBJ2-1, the V gene TRBV12-3 or TRBV12-4, with TRBD1 as a possible D gene (6 bases). The CDR3 loop spans 14 amino acids. The V and J ends lost 6 bases and 7 bases respectively, with 16 bases between them. CDR3 coding DNA: TGTGCCAGCAGGATTGCAGGGGTTAGGAATGAGCAGTTCTTC. Its translation is CASRIAGVRNEQFF.

This clone is classed as medium-sized. This chain joins TRBV11-3 and TRBJ2-7, with D perhaps assigned TRBD1 or TRBD2 (5 bases each). The CDR3 consists of 17 residues. V lost 1 base to trimming and J lost 3 bases, with 19 bases between them. Germline lookup yields CDR1 SGHNT and CDR2 YENEEA. This CDR3 reads CASSLVSGTTPDYEQYF. CDR3 bases: TGTGCCAGCAGCTTAGTTTCCGGGACCACACCTGACTACGAGCAGTACTTC.

This clone was recorded many times. The rearrangement uses TRBV7-9 and TRBJ2-5; 8 bases match TRBD2. This CDR3 is 15 amino acids long. Germline assignment: CDR1 SEHNR and CDR2 FQNEAQ (reference sequence). With 8 bases clipped from V and 3 bases from J, the junction kept 11 bases outside the gene matches. The DNA of the CDR3 is TGTGCCAGCTCATCCGGGAGGGGGGGGAAAGAGACCCAGTACTTC. It yields the protein CASSSGRGGKETQYF.

In this sample, this clone turned up many times. The chain recombines TRBV9 with TRBJ2-3; possible D gene TRBD2, 6 bases. V shed 3 bases and J shed 11 bases, with 25 bases lying between them. The germline gives CDR1 SGDLS, CDR2 YYNGEE. The CDR3 length is 16 residues. The CDR3 nucleotides read TGTGCCAGCAGCGCCGACCTTAGGACTCCCTCGGGGGTGCAGTATTTT. This sequence encodes CASSADLRTPSGVQYF.

The chain links TRBV20-1 to TRBJ2-7; no clear D gene. V lost 3 bases, J lost 6 bases, and 12 bases lay in between. Germline V lookup: CDR1 DFQATT, CDR2 SNEGSKA (reference sequence). This CDR3 contains 12 residues. CDR3 region: CSASVGPVEQYF. The CDR3 DNA follows: TGCAGTGCTAGTGTAGGGCCCGTCGAGCAGTACTTC.

This clone was detected many times. The gene calls are TRBV15 and TRBJ1-2; D is perhaps TRBD1 (5 bases). The germline V gene has CDR1 LNHNV and CDR2 YYDKDF (reference sequence). The CDR3 is 12 residues long. With 1 base removed from V and 7 bases from J, the gap between germline ends came to 7 bases. In DNA form, the CDR3 reads TGTGCCACCAGCAGAGCGGGGACTGGCTACACCTTC. Encoded protein: CATSRAGTGYTF.

In its sample, this clone was seen many times. Its ends do not fully match the called genes, so a read error is possible. V usage is TRBV11-3 and J usage is TRBJ2-1, with D perhaps given as TRBD1 or TRBD2 (5 bases each). Per germline, CDR1 SGHNT and CDR2 YENEEA. The CDR3 runs 15 residues. CDR3 DNA: TGTGCCGGCAGCTTAGGTGGGGGTGCTTACGCTGAGCAGTTCTTC. It is translated as CAGSLGGGAYAEQFF.

This clone was seen repeatedly, ten times or more. The chain has TRBV18 and TRBJ2-5; possibly TRBD2 for D (6 bases). Deletions cut 2 bases from V and 2 bases from J, with 15 bases between. CDR1 is KGHSH and CDR2 is LQKENI in the germline V gene. CDR3 length: 16 amino acids. The CDR3 DNA sequence: TGTGCCAGCTCACCAAGGGTAATAGCGGATCAAGAGACCCAGTACTTC. This translates into CASSPRVIADQETQYF.

In its sample, this clone was seen many times. The gene calls are TRBV20-1 and TRBJ2-5, with D perhaps assigned TRBD1 or TRBD2 (5 bases each). Germline lookup yields CDR1 DFQATT and CDR2 SNEGSKA (reference sequence). The CDR3 is 14 amino acids. V lost 1 base, J lost 9 bases, and 18 bases lay in between. The DNA for the CDR3 is TGCAGTGCTAGAGTGGCCGGGACCCCCATCTCCCAGTACTTC. This translates into CSARVAGTPISQYF.

In this sample, this clone turned up many times. The CDR3 nucleotides read TGTGCCGGACGACAGGGAATTAGTCTTGATTCACCCCTCCACTTT. Its protein product is CAGRQGISLDSPLHF. The chain has TRBV6-1 and TRBJ1-6, with 7 bases matching TRBD1. This CDR3 is built from 15 residues. Losses at the gene ends were 11 bases for V and 8 bases for J; bases not matched to a gene: 15. Germline loops: CDR1 MNHNS, CDR2 SASEGT.

This clone was seen many times. A much bigger clone sits one base away, suggesting this may be a read error. V and J are TRBV7-2 and TRBJ2-1; 8 nucleotides agree with TRBD2. This CDR3 spans 18 amino acids. From germline, CDR1 is SGHTA and CDR2 FQGNSA. V trimming: 3 bases; J trimming: 7 bases; junction bases outside the gene matches: 17. Here the CDR3 reads CASSLGRVGRVTPNEQFF. The CDR3 DNA follows: TGTGCCAGCAGCTTGGGGCGTGTCGGGAGGGTCACCCCTAATGAGCAGTTCTTC. Complete variable domain (other parts from reference TRBV7-2 and TRBJ2-1): GAGVSQSPSNKVTEKGKDVELRCDPISGHTALYWYRQSLGQGLEFLIYFQGNSAPDKSGLPSDRFSAERTGGSVSTLTIQRTQQEDSAVYLCASSLGRVGRVTPNEQFFGPGTRLTVL.